The clone carrying this T cell receptor (beta chain) was detected many times. TCRdb analysed the 5' RACE reads with MiXCR anew, one entry per CDR3 protein. The sample records 25,000 to 30,000 distinct CDR3 sequences, 4.5% to 5.5% being singletons. The CDR3 has 14 residues. V was clipped by 1 base and J by 4 bases, with 11 bases between them. Per germline, CDR1 SEHNR and CDR2 FQNEAQ (reference sequence). The sample originates from a study of early T cells in non-severe SARS-CoV-2 infection. Study context: Unsorted whole-blood RNA was sequenced in bulk, leaving chains unpaired.

The chain carries TRBV7-9 and TRBJ2-7, with D tentatively TRBD2 (6 bases). This TCR was recovered from an adult who was a healthcare worker with PCR-confirmed SARS-CoV-2 infection or an uninfected control (not recorded which). Sequencing used whole blood. The CDR3 region is CASSLEGGRYEQYF. The CDR3 DNA sequence: TGTGCCAGCAGCTTAGAAGGAGGGAGATACGAGCAGTACTTC.